What follows are 5 T cell receptor beta chains derived from one specimen sequenced in a study of technical replicates of blood from a handful of donors. Only in-frame clones appear in the TCRdb table, and some are missing; sequencing was by immunoSEQ multiplex PCR. The table shows roughly 56,000 clones, with 80% to 90% occurring only once. Material for sequencing was PBMCs. These receptors all come from a human donor in good health. Some clones in this sample may be carry-over from other donors' samples.

The chain employs TRBV19 and TRBJ2-7; the match to TRBD2 covers 13 bases. The CDR3 length is 16 residues. Germline-derived CDR1 and CDR2 are LNHDA and SQIVND (reference sequence). Trimming cost V 6 bases and J 3 bases; bases outside gene matches: 8. CDR3 loop: CASSRGTSGIVYEQYF. The DNA for the CDR3 is TGTGCCAGTAGCCGGGGGACTAGCGGGATCGTCTACGAGCAGTACTTC.

This chain connects TRBV5-5 to TRBJ2-3, with D perhaps matching TRBD2 (6 bases). Trimming cost V 5 bases and J 6 bases, with 19 bases left between them. This CDR3 is built from 15 residues. From germline, CDR1 is SGHKS and CDR2 YYEKEE (reference sequence). The CDR3 DNA reads TGTGCCAGCAGGTCCGGGACTCAAACTTGGGATACGCAGTATTTT. This sequence encodes CASRSGTQTWDTQYF.

The chain carries TRBV27 and TRBJ1-4; 8 nucleotides match TRBD1. This CDR3 has 13 amino acids. Trimming took 9 bases from V and 6 from J; bases not matched to a gene: 6. Germline V gives CDR1 MNHEY, CDR2 SMNVEV (reference sequence). The CDR3 nucleotides read TGTGCCAGTTCAGGGGGCGTAGATGAAAAACTGTTTTTT. This translates into CASSGGVDEKLFF.

V usage is TRBV2 and J usage is TRBJ2-7; TRBD2 matches 11 bases. J was trimmed by 2 bases and V by 6 bases; bases with no gene match: 9. Germline assignment: CDR1 SNHLY and CDR2 FYNNEI. The CDR3 sequence is 16 residues long. CDR3: CASRGGISGRAYEQYF. CDR3 sequence (DNA): TGTGCCAGCAGGGGGGGGATTAGCGGGAGGGCCTACGAGCAGTACTTC.

The chain is built from TRBV7-9 and TRBJ2-7; tentative D call: TRBD2 (5 bases). The CDR3 loop spans 17 amino acids. The V gene lost 4 bases and the J gene lost 0 bases, with 19 bases spanning the gap. The germline V gene has CDR1 SEHNR and CDR2 FQNEAQ (reference sequence). CDR3 in amino acids: CASSSLTRRRNSYEQYF. DNA for the CDR3: TGTGCCAGCAGCTCCCTCACGCGGCGGAGGAACTCCTACGAGCAGTACTTC.